This T cell receptor beta chain was profiled in a study of cytomegalovirus exposure and HLA in healthy donors. 13 Jbeta primers and 60 Vbeta primers were used for the PCR. Clones were read by immunoSEQ multiplex PCR, and TCRdb kept only the in-frame ones, dropping some. The sample contains over 150,000 clones, about 80% of which appear only once. Points from the study as a whole: There were reportedly fewer N-insertions in an Asian-associated ancestry cluster than the roughly 670-donor mean, in a later analysis.

CDR3 length: 15 amino acids. Germline V gene sequence: CDR1 ENHRY, CDR2 SYGVKD. With V trimmed by 5 bases and J by 4 bases, 10 bases remained unmatched. This clone was found a few times. What it recognizes is unknown. The chain joins TRBV10-3 to TRBJ2-7, with 8 bases that match TRBD2. The sample was PBMCs. The clonotype comes from a man aged 25-45 years in good health and CMV-seronegative. The CDR3 region has the DNA TGTGCCATCAGTCCACTAGCGGACAAAGATTACGAGCAGTACTTC. It codes for CAISPLADKDYEQYF.